This T cell receptor beta chain is from a study of T cells in Graves' hyperthyroidism and ophthalmopathy. Exclusion of a patient resulted from uncontrolled infection, other autoimmune disease, pregnancy or lactation. There were TCR beta CDR3 regions amplified from RNA transcripts. TCR CDR3 underwent first-round RT-PCR with the HTBI primer set. TCRdb re-derived calls from the multiplex PCR reads in MiXCR, one entry per CDR3 protein. The sample carries a few hundred thousand distinct CDR3 sequences, 15% recorded once. The clonotype comes from a woman aged 25 to 39 with Graves' hyperthyroidism. What was sequenced was blood.

CDR3 in DNA: TGTGCCATCAGTGAACAACTAGCGGGAGTCGACGAGCAGTACTTC. This codes for CAISEQLAGVDEQYF. The gene calls are TRBV10-3 and TRBJ2-7, with 11 bases that match TRBD2. Germline-derived CDR1 and CDR2 are ENHRY and SYGVKD. With 3 bases clipped from V and 5 bases from J, the junction kept 6 bases outside the gene matches. This CDR3 is built from 15 residues.